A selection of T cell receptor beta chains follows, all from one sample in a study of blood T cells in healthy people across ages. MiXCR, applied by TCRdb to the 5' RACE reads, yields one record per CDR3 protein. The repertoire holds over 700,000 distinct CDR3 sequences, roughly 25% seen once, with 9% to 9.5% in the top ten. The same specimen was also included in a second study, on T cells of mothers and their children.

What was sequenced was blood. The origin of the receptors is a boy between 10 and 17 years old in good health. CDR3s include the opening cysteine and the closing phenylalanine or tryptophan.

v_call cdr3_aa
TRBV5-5 CASSFLPDWAYEQYF
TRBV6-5 CASSGPPGDYGYTF
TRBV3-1 CASSQVGIADTQYF
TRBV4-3 CASSQDRRPETQYF
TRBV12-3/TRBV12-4 CASGYNRDEQYF
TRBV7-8 CASSFWAQTIQETQYF
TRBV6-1 CASSDSWTISYGYTF
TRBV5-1 CASSFNLGSITGELFF
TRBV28 CASSLYSGTYEQYF
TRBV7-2 CASSLVGGDAGNTIYF
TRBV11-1 CASSLGDRDADTQYF
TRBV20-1 CSATRLAGSNEQFF
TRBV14 CASSQWSSTGELFF
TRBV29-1 CSVEDPAGGPNEQFF
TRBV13 CASSPPQPGANVLTF
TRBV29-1 CSVVKGLGTEAFF
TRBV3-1 CASSQELGQGNEQFF
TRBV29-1 CSVDRLGGHSGNTIYF
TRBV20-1 CSAGLAASYEQYF
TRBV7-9 CASSLATSETQYF
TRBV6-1 CASSDLAGEKEETQYF
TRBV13 CASSLLLGNPYEQYF
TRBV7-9 CASSSLVGASSYNEQFF
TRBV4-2 CASSQELIAAGTDTQYF
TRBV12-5 CASGWERGQYNEQFF
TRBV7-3 CASSSGMGSERYF
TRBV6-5 CASGPPGTFYEQYF
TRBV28 CASSFRGTARWNEQFF
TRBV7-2 CASSTPYGYTF
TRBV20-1 CSAQNPGLAGREQYF
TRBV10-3 CAIKEQSIANYGYTF
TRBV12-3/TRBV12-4 CASSYRQGMDTQYF
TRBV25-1 CASSELSSGRFTDTQYF
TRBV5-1 CASSFRGQYEQYF
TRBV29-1 CSVAEIKGLAGGEQYF